Presented here are 25 T cell receptor beta chains from one specimen sequenced in a study of blood T cell repertoires in COVID-19. This table comes from immunoSEQ multiplex PCR, and its TCRdb copy is limited to in-frame clones, with some not included. The data contain 65,000 to 90,000 clones, around 86% of them singletons. Sequenced: peripheral blood. Receptors were obtained from a woman under 30 with acute or convalescent COVID-19.

The rearrangement links TRBV15 to TRBJ2-3, with a possible D match to TRBD2 (6 bases). The germline V and J ends were trimmed by 5 bases and 2 bases, with 14 bases remaining between them. Germline values: CDR1 LNHNV, CDR2 YYDKDF (reference sequence). CDR3 length: 15 residues. CDR3 in DNA: TGTGCCACCAGCCGGGACGGGGGAGACACAGATACGCAGTATTTT. Its protein product is CATSRDGGDTDTQYF.

The chain combines TRBV6-4 with TRBJ2-3; 9 bases align to TRBD2. There are 15 residues in the CDR3. Germline values: CDR1 MRHNA, CDR2 SNTAGT. J was trimmed by 5 bases and V by 4 bases; bases with no gene match: 7. For the CDR3, the DNA is TGTGCCAGCAGTGTGGACAGCGGGGGGAAAGATACGCAGTATTTT. Translated: CASSVDSGGKDTQYF.

The chain carries TRBV7-2 and TRBJ1-4; TRBD1 might be the D (6 bases). Germline CDR1 and CDR2: SGHTA and FQGNSA. The CDR3 is 14 amino acids. The V and J ends lost 5 bases and 7 bases respectively, with 14 bases between them. The CDR3 is CASSPGTLGEKLFF. The CDR3 bases are TGTGCCAGCAGCCCCGGGACACTGGGTGAAAAACTGTTTTTT.

This clone showed up just a few times. V is TRBV3-1 (or the pseudogene TRBV3-2) and J is TRBJ1-2; 8 nucleotides line up with TRBD1. This CDR3 is 16 amino acids long. Trimming removed 0 bases from V and 7 bases from J; junction bases left unmatched: 10. The V gene's germline CDR1 is LGHDT and CDR2 YNNKEL (reference sequence). The CDR3 protein is CASSQDLQGARLGYTF. The CDR3 DNA is TGTGCCAGCAGCCAAGACCTTCAGGGGGCGCGTCTTGGCTACACCTTC.

The genes are TRBV6-5 and TRBJ2-7, with D tentatively TRBD2 (7 bases). Germline V gives CDR1 MNHEY, CDR2 SVGAGI. V gave up 6 bases and J gave up 2 bases, with 17 bases separating them. This CDR3 has 15 amino acids. DNA for the CDR3: TGTGCCAGCAGGACATACAGGGCGGGGGCCTACGAGCAGTACTTC. This encodes CASRTYRAGAYEQYF.

The rearrangement uses TRBV2 and TRBJ2-2, with TRBD2 identical over 8 bases. CDR3 length: 15 residues. J was trimmed by 4 bases and V by 5 bases; bases with no gene match: 6. Looked up from germline, CDR1 is SNHLY and CDR2 is FYNNEI. The CDR3 protein is CASSYRTSSTGELFF. DNA of the CDR3: TGTGCCAGCAGTTATCGGACTAGCAGCACCGGGGAGCTGTTTTTT. Full variable domain (remainder filled in from reference TRBV2 and TRBJ2-2): EPEVTQTPSHQVTQMGQEVILRCVPISNHLYFYWYRQILGQKVEFLVSFYNNEISEKSEIFDDQFSVERPDGSNFTLKIRSTKLEDSAMYFCASSYRTSSTGELFFGEGSRLTVL.

The rearrangement uses TRBV3-1 (or the pseudogene TRBV3-2) and TRBJ2-3, with TRBD2 matching 8 bases. The CDR3 contains 17 residues. CDR1 and CDR2 (germline): LGHDT, YNNKEL (reference sequence). V shed 1 base, J shed 3 bases, and the junction held 9 bases outside the gene matches. The CDR3 sequence is CASSQAGRAVVTDTQYF. The CDR3 region has the DNA TGTGCCAGCAGCCAAGCCGGGAGGGCCGTTGTAACAGATACGCAGTATTTT.

This clone is a singleton in its sample. This sequence joins TRBV12-5 and TRBJ2-1, with TRBD2 as a possible D gene (5 bases). CDR1 and CDR2 from the germline V gene are LGHNT and FRNRAP. Trimming took 1 base from V and 5 from J, leaving 6 bases between them. The CDR3 extends over 13 amino acids. The CDR3 region has the DNA TGTGCTAGTGGTTTGGGAGGGAACAATGAGCAGTTCTTC. This sequence encodes CASGLGGNNEQFF.

The J gene is TRBJ1-1, the V gene TRBV2; 7 bases agree with TRBD1. V was clipped by 5 bases and J by 5 bases; unmatched bases: 2. CDR3 length equals 12 residues. Germline V CDR1 and CDR2: SNHLY, FYNNEI. CDR3 DNA: TGTGCCAGCAGTACAGGGGTGACTGAAGCTTTCTTT. Its protein product is CASSTGVTEAFF.

J is TRBJ1-1 and V is TRBV30; D gene uncertain. CDR1 and CDR2 (germline): GTSNPN, SVGIG (reference sequence). Deletions cut 6 bases from V and 0 bases from J, with 11 bases between. The CDR3 is 13 residues long. In DNA form, the CDR3 reads TGTGCCTGCACAGCACAGCTGAACACTGAAGCTTTCTTT. Its translation: CACTAQLNTEAFF.

This chain links TRBV5-6 with TRBJ1-1, with 7 bases fitting TRBD1. Germline-derived CDR1 and CDR2 are SGHDT and YYEEEE. This CDR3 comprises 13 residues. The junction had 6 bases not matched to a gene; V was cut back by 3 bases and J by 7 bases. The CDR3, as DNA: TGTGCCAGCAGCTCGCACCGGGACAGTGAAGCTTTCTTT. This sequence encodes CASSSHRDSEAFF.

The chain joins TRBV7-9 to TRBJ2-3; TRBD1 might be the D (6 bases). From germline, CDR1 is SEHNR and CDR2 FQNEAQ (reference sequence). Trimming took off 7 bases at V and 2 bases at J, with 16 bases between the two ends. This CDR3 is 15 amino acids long. CDR3 region: CASIPIQGNTDTQYF. The CDR3 nucleotides are TGTGCCAGCATTCCGATCCAGGGGAACACAGATACGCAGTATTTT.

The chain uses TRBV28 and TRBJ1-1, with 10 bases that match TRBD1. In germline, CDR1 is MDHEN, CDR2 SYDVKM. This CDR3 is 17 amino acids long. J lost 7 bases, V lost 4 bases, and 15 bases had no gene match. In nucleotides, the CDR3 is TGTGCCAGCAGTTCAGGGAGCGGGGGACAGGGGTACGGTGAAGCTTTCTTT. Translating it yields CASSSGSGGQGYGEAFF. Full variable domain (outside the CDR3, taken from reference TRBV28 and TRBJ1-1): DVKVTQSSRYLVKRTGEKVFLECVQDMDHENMFWYRQDPGLGLRLIYFSYDVKMKEKGDIPEGYSVSREKKERFSLILESASTNQTSMYLCASSSGSGGQGYGEAFFGQGTRLTVV.

The chain joins TRBV5-1 to TRBJ2-5, with D perhaps TRBD2 (6 bases). Trimming pared 5 bases from V and 2 bases from J, leaving 13 bases between. Germline V gene lookup returns CDR1 SGHRS and CDR2 YFSETQ. The CDR3 is made up of 14 amino acids. As DNA, the CDR3 is TGCGCCAGCAGTACAGGAGGGACTCAAGAGACCCAGTACTTC. It yields the protein CASSTGGTQETQYF.

CDR3: CASSIGSADTQYF. As DNA, the CDR3 is TGTGCCAGTAGTATAGGGAGTGCAGATACGCAGTATTTT. The rearrangement joins TRBV19 to TRBJ2-3; D is undetermined. V was clipped by 1 base and J by 4 bases, with 6 bases between them. This CDR3 is 13 amino acids long. From germline, CDR1 is LNHDA and CDR2 SQIVND (reference sequence).

The chain couples TRBV2 to TRBJ1-6, with a possible D match to TRBD1 (5 bases). The V end was cut by 3 bases, the J end by 6 bases, with 12 bases between. The CDR3 is 15 residues long. Germline V lookup: CDR1 SNHLY, CDR2 FYNNEI. Here the CDR3 reads CASSDGTNRNSPLHF. As DNA, the CDR3 is TGTGCCAGCAGTGACGGGACTAATCGTAATTCACCCCTCCACTTT.

V usage is TRBV19 and J usage is TRBJ2-5; the D gene is possibly TRBD1 (5 bases). Trimming left V 6 bases short and J 2 bases short, with 13 bases between. The germline V gene has CDR1 LNHDA and CDR2 SQIVND (reference sequence). This CDR3 has 14 amino acids. DNA for the CDR3: TGTGCCAGTAGAGAGACTGGGGCACAAGAGACCCAGTACTTC. Its translation: CASRETGAQETQYF.

The genes are TRBV4-1 and TRBJ2-7; 10 bases agree with TRBD2. The CDR3 has 16 amino acids. Germline V CDR1 and CDR2: MGHRA, YSYEKL. The V and J ends lost 1 base and 3 bases, in that order; junction bases with no gene match: 6. The chain's CDR3 is CASSQGPGLAFYEQYF. DNA for the CDR3: TGCGCCAGCAGCCAAGGGCCGGGACTAGCGTTCTACGAGCAGTACTTC.

The V gene is TRBV4-3, the J gene TRBJ2-7, with TRBD2 matching over 8 bases. The V gene's germline CDR1 is LGHNA and CDR2 YSLEER. This CDR3 is 16 amino acids long. J was trimmed by 1 base and V by 2 bases; bases with no gene match: 7. The CDR3: CASSQSVTSGSYEQYF. CDR3 nucleotides: TGCGCCAGCAGCCAATCGGTTACTAGCGGATCCTACGAGCAGTACTTC.

The rearrangement joins TRBV11-2 to TRBJ2-1; 9 bases match TRBD2. The CDR3 totals 17 residues. V was pared by 2 bases and J by 5 bases, with 10 bases of the junction left unmatched. Per the germline V gene, CDR1 is SGHAT and CDR2 is FQNNGV. This CDR3 is CASSLSLAGGRHNEQFF. The CDR3, as DNA: TGTGCCAGCAGCTTAAGTCTGGCGGGGGGGCGGCACAATGAGCAGTTCTTC.

The chain recombines TRBV30 with TRBJ1-5; D gene unclear. Germline V CDR1 and CDR2: GTSNPN, SVGIG (reference sequence). The CDR3 spans 13 residues. Between the trimmed V and J ends, which lost 0 bases and 6 bases, there was a span of 9 bases. The CDR3 is CAWSVAGSQPQHF. The CDR3 DNA reads as TGTGCCTGGAGTGTGGCGGGGAGTCAGCCCCAGCATTTT.

The genes are TRBV4-3 and TRBJ1-3; D remains unclear. The germline gives CDR1 LGHNA, CDR2 YSLEER. The length of the CDR3 is 18 residues. Trimming removed 0 bases from V and 0 bases from J, with 15 bases in between. This chain's CDR3 is CASSQDKVEGYSGNTIYF. The DNA of the CDR3 is TGCGCCAGCAGCCAAGATAAAGTGGAGGGTTACTCTGGAAACACCATATATTTT.

The chain is built from TRBV15 and TRBJ2-3; a weak D match, TRBD2 (5 bases). This CDR3 region has 14 residues. V was clipped by 1 base and J by 2 bases, with 7 bases between them. Per the germline V gene, CDR1 is LNHNV and CDR2 is YYDKDF (reference sequence). Here the CDR3 DNA reads TGTGCCACCAGCAGAGGCGGGCCCACAGATACGCAGTATTTT. Protein: CATSRGGPTDTQYF.

The chain employs TRBV7-2 and TRBJ2-2, with 11 bases fitting TRBD2. The CDR3 spans 16 residues. Germline CDR1 reads SGHTA; CDR2 reads FQGNSA. V trimming: 1 base; J trimming: 6 bases; junction bases outside the gene matches: 4. The CDR3 bases are TGTGCCAGCAGCTTAGGGGTAGCGGGAGGGTCCGGGGAGCTGTTTTTT. This translates into CASSLGVAGGSGELFF.

The genes are TRBV7-9 and TRBJ2-1, with TRBD2 as a possible D gene (6 bases). This CDR3 has 17 residues. Between the trimmed V and J ends, which lost 1 base and 0 bases, there was a span of 13 bases. CDR1 and CDR2 from the germline V gene are SEHNR and FQNEAQ (reference sequence). The CDR3 DNA reads as TGTGCCAGCAGCTTAGAGAGCGGGTGGATCTCCTACAATGAGCAGTTCTTC. Its protein is CASSLESGWISYNEQFF. Full variable domain (missing parts from reference TRBV7-9 and TRBJ2-1): DTGVSQNPRHKITKRGQNVTFRCDPISEHNRLYWYRQTLGQGPEFLTYFQNEAQLEKSRLLSDRFSAERPKGSFSTLEIQRTEQGDSAMYLCASSLESGWISYNEQFFGPGTRLTVL.